This entry is about one TCR beta chain. Its specificity is not known. The CDR3 extends over 15 amino acids. Trimming at V came to 5 bases and at J to 1 base, leaving 4 bases not matched to a gene. Germline V gives CDR1 SNHLY, CDR2 FYNNEI. Primers: 60 Vbeta forward and 13 Jbeta reverse. Using immunoSEQ multiplex PCR, the repertoire was profiled, and TCRdb retains in-frame clones only, with some absent. This table has around 130,000 clones, over 8.5% appearing once. The sample originates from a study of cytomegalovirus exposure and HLA in healthy donors. General study points: Reports showed the classifier diagnosing cytomegalovirus status with high specificity and sensitivity.

The sample taken for sequencing was PBMCs. This chain links TRBV2 with TRBJ2-3, with 9 bases lining up with TRBD2. This TCR was sampled from a woman aged 40 to 50 in good health and CMV-seropositive. This CDR3 is CASSTAGGGTDTQYF. The CDR3 DNA follows: TGTGCCAGCAGTACCGCGGGGGGGGGCACAGATACGCAGTATTTT.